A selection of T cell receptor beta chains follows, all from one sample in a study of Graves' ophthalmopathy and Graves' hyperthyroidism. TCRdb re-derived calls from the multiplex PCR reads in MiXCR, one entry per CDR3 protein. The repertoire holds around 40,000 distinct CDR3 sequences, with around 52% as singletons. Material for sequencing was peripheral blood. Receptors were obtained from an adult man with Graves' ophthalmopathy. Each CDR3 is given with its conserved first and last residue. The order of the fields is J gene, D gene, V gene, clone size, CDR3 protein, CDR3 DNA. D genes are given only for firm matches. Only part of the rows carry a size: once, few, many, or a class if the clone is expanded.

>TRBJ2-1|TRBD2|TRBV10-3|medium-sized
CAISVRREGLNEQFF
TGTGCCATCAGTGTAAGGCGGGAGGGCCTCAATGAGCAGTTCTTC
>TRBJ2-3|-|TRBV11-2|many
CASTSTDTQYF
TGTGCCAGCACCTCAACAGATACGCAGTATTTT
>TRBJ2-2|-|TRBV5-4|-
CASSRPGYTGELFF
TGTGCCAGCAGTCGACCAGGGTACACCGGGGAGCTGTTTTTT
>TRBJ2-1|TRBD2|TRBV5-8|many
CASSPGLAEYNEQFF
TGTGCCAGCAGCCCGGGACTAGCAGAATACAATGAGCAGTTCTTC
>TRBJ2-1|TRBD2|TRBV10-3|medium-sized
CAISGTSGPYNEQFF
TGTGCCATCAGTGGCACTAGCGGGCCGTACAATGAGCAGTTCTTC
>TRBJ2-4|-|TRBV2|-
CASSVGRGGNIQYF
TGTGCCAGCAGTGTCGGCAGGGGAGGAAACATTCAGTACTTC
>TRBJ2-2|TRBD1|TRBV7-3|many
CASSFQPWTGGYGYTGELFF
TGTGCCAGCAGCTTCCAACCCTGGACAGGGGGCTATGGGTACACCGGGGAGCTGTTTTTT
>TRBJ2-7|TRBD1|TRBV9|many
CASSVATGGVYEQYF
TGTGCCAGCAGCGTAGCGACAGGGGGCGTCTACGAGCAGTACTTC
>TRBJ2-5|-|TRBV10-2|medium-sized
CASSESSLFTETQYF
TGCGCCAGCAGTGAGTCGAGTCTTTTTACGGAGACCCAGTACTTC
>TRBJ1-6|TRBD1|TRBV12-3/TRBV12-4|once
CASSSGSGGSPVHF
TGTGCCAGCAGTTCCGGGTCAGGGGGCTCACCCGTCCACTTT
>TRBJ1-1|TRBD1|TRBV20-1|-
CSARQGATEAFF
TGCAGTGCTAGGCAGGGGGCCACTGAAGCTTTCTTT
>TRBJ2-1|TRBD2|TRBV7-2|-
CASSTSGRADYNEQFF
TGTGCCAGCAGCACTAGCGGGAGGGCCGACTACAATGAGCAGTTCTTC
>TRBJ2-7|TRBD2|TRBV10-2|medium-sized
CASVDAKRGYEQYF
TGCGCCAGCGTTGACGCTAAGCGGGGTTACGAGCAGTACTTC
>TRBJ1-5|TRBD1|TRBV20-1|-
CSAYSTGTGESQPQHF
TGCAGTGCTTATTCGACGGGGACAGGGGAAAGTCAGCCCCAGCATTTT
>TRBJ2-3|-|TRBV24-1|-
CATQAGRDTQYF
TGTGCCACCCAGGCAGGGAGAGATACGCAGTATTTT
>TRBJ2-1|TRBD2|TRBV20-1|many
CSAGGLAGVINEQFF
TGCAGTGCTGGAGGACTAGCGGGAGTTATCAATGAGCAGTTCTTC
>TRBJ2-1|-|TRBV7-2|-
CASPPGSYNEQFF
TGTGCCAGCCCACCGGGCTCCTACAATGAGCAGTTCTTC
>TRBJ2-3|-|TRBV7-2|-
CASRGGARLDTQYF
TGTGCCAGCAGAGGGGGGGCCAGGTTGGATACGCAGTATTTT
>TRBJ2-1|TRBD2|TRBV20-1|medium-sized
CSASTGLVSNEQFF
TGCAGTGCTAGCACCGGACTAGTTAGCAATGAGCAGTTCTTC
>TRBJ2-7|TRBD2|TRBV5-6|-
CASSGGVRSYEQYF
TGTGCCAGCAGCGGGGGGGTGCGTTCCTACGAGCAGTACTTC
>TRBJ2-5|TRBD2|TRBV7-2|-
CASSRGVETQYF
TGTGCCAGCAGCCGGGGGGTGGAGACCCAGTACTTC
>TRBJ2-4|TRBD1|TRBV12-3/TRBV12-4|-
CASSFRGSGRNIQYF
TGTGCCAGCAGTTTCAGGGGGTCTGGCAGAAACATTCAGTACTTC
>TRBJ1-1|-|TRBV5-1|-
CASSKMAKGDVITEAFF
TGCGCCAGCAGCAAGATGGCTAAGGGGGACGTGATAACTGAAGCTTTCTTT
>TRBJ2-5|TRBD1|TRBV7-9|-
CASNSYPSYRGQGTQYF
TGTGCCAGCAACTCCTACCCCTCGTACAGGGGGCAGGGAACCCAGTACTTC
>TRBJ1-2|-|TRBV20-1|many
CSAQGNYGYTF
TGCAGTGCTCAGGGGAACTATGGCTACACCTTC
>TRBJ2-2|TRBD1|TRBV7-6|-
CASSQTGEGGELFF
TGTGCCAGCAGCCAGACAGGGGAAGGCGGGGAGCTGTTTTTT
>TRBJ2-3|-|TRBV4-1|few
CASSRLLLQGGDTDTQYF
TGCGCCAGCAGCCGCCTCCTCTTACAGGGGGGGGACACAGATACGCAGTATTTT
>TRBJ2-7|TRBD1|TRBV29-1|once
CSVWGQGSHEQYF
TGCAGCGTGTGGGGACAGGGGTCCCACGAGCAGTACTTC
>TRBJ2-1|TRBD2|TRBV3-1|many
CASSPTSGSSEQFF
TGTGCCAGCAGCCCGACTAGCGGGAGTAGTGAGCAGTTCTTC
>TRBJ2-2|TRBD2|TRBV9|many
CASSSRLAGNTGELFF
TGTGCCAGCAGCTCCCGACTAGCGGGAAACACCGGGGAGCTGTTTTTT
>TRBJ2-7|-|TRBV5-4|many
CASSFRGISYEQYF
TGTGCCAGCAGCTTCCGGGGAATCTCCTACGAGCAGTACTTC
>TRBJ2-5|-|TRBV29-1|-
CSVRGTHGGQETQYF
TGCAGCGTGAGGGGAACCCACGGCGGCCAAGAGACCCAGTACTTC
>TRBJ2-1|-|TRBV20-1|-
CSPGGMSNEQFF
TGCAGTCCTGGGGGGATGAGCAATGAGCAGTTCTTC
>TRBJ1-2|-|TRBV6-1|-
CASTAGHDNYGYTF
TGTGCCAGCACGGCGGGACACGATAACTATGGCTACACCTTC
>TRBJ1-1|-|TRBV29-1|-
CSVLRDGTFF
TGCAGCGTTCTCCGGGACGGAACTTTCTTT
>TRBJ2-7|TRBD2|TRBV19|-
CASSIPGLAGYEQYF
TGTGCCAGTAGTATCCCGGGACTAGCGGGATACGAGCAGTACTTC
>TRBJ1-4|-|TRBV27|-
CASSPAGGTNEKLFF
TGTGCCAGCAGTCCAGCTGGCGGGACTAATGAAAAACTGTTTTTT
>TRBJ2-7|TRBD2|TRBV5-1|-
CASSFFGGTYEQYF
TGCGCCAGCAGCTTTTTCGGGGGGACCTACGAGCAGTACTTC
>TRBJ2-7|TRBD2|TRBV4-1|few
CASSQAIGTSPYEQYF
TGCGCCAGCAGCCAGGCAATCGGGACTAGCCCCTACGAGCAGTACTTC
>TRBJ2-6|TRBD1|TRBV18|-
CASSQRDSDLLSGANVLTF
TGTGCCAGCTCACAACGGGACAGCGACCTGCTCTCTGGGGCCAACGTCCTGACTTTC
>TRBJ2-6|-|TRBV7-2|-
CASSLLAGDPVLRSGANVLTF
-
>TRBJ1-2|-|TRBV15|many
CATSRGVDSLYGYTF
TGTGCCACCAGCAGAGGTGTGGACAGCCTCTATGGCTACACCTTC